This T cell receptor beta chain was sequenced for a study of T cells after yellow fever vaccination. This clonotype showed up many times. What it recognizes is unknown. From the 5' RACE reads, TCRdb called clonotypes with MiXCR, one entry per CDR3 protein. The data contain about 230,000 distinct CDR3 sequences, less than 7.5% of them seen just once; the ten biggest clones take up about 0.95%. This CDR3 is 16 amino acids long. Germline V CDR1 and CDR2: DFQATT, SNEGSKA (reference sequence). Trimming removed 3 bases from V and 6 bases from J, with 21 bases in between. Study-wide results and limits: Primary-vaccination clones mostly resurfaced post-booster (roughly 97% CD4, about 87% CD8).

This rearrangement joins TRBV20-1 to TRBJ2-1; perhaps TRBD2 as D (6 bases). This TCR came from a man aged 25-40 years who received the YFV17D yellow fever vaccine. The material was CD4+ T cells sorted from PBMCs, obtained on the day of the yellow fever booster vaccination. The DNA for the CDR3 is TGCAGTGCTAGGCCATTCGAGGCGGGATCGGCCAATGAGCAGTTCTTC. Its protein is CSARPFEAGSANEQFF.